This is a list of T cell receptor beta chains from one sample in a study of blood T cell repertoires in COVID-19. Sequencing was performed with immunoSEQ multiplex PCR; in TCRdb, only in-frame clones are kept and a portion is missing. The table includes about 160,000 clones, 65% to 80% detected once. Sequenced material: peripheral blood. The receptor set was obtained from a man in his 60s with acute or convalescent COVID-19. The CDR3 runs from the conserved cysteine through the conserved F or W. D genes are given only for firm matches. Size tells how often a clone was seen (once, few, many) or the class of an expanded clone, and some rows leave it out.

TRBV30	NA	NA	TRBJ1-5	CAWRGQGVNQPQHF	TGTGCCTGGAGGGGCCAGGGCGTTAATCAGCCCCAGCATTTT
TRBV5-1	NA	TRBD1	TRBJ1-2	CASSLARQGASYGYTF	TGCGCCAGCAGCTTGGCCAGGCAGGGGGCTAGCTATGGCTACACCTTC
TRBV24-1	NA	NA	TRBJ1-2	CATSPRSGNGYTF	TGTGCCACCAGCCCCCGATCGGGAAATGGCTACACCTTC
TRBV9	NA	TRBD2	TRBJ2-3	CASSPTGLALDTQYF	TGTGCCAGCAGCCCGACGGGACTAGCCTTGGATACGCAGTATTTT
TRBV5-1	NA	TRBD2	TRBJ2-1	CASSVSGGADEQFF	TGCGCCAGCAGCGTTAGCGGGGGGGCCGATGAGCAGTTCTTC
TRBV6-6	NA	NA	TRBJ1-2	CASSLGVGAYGYTF	TGTGCCAGCAGTTTGGGAGTGGGGGCTTATGGCTACACCTTC
TRBV5-4	NA	TRBD1	TRBJ2-7	CASSSGDRGYEQYF	TGTGCCAGCAGCTCCGGCGACAGGGGCTACGAGCAGTACTTC
TRBV5-6	NA	TRBD2	TRBJ2-1	CASSAGLAGGGNEQFF	TGTGCCAGCAGCGCCGGACTAGCGGGGGGTGGGAATGAGCAGTTCTTC
TRBV6-5	NA	TRBD1	TRBJ1-1	CASRYRGEAFF	TGTGCCAGCCGGTACAGGGGTGAAGCTTTCTTT
TRBV11-3	NA	NA	TRBJ2-7	CASSLDGASYEQYF	TGTGCCAGCAGCTTAGATGGGGCCTCCTACGAGCAGTACTTC
TRBV7-3	NA	TRBD2	TRBJ2-2	CASRDPGLAGGPHTGELFF	TGTGCCAGCAGGGATCCGGGACTAGCGGGGGGACCCCACACCGGGGAGCTGTTTTTT
TRBV30	NA	NA	TRBJ2-2	CAWRMVGRGGTGELFF	TGTGCCTGGAGGATGGTGGGAAGGGGCGGCACCGGGGAGCTGTTTTTT
TRBV12-3/TRBV12-4	NA	NA	TRBJ2-7	CASSLFMGGEQYF	TGTGCCAGCAGTTTATTTATGGGAGGCGAGCAGTACTTC
TRBV30	NA	TRBD1	TRBJ1-5	CAWSGEQGYNQPQHF	TGTGCCTGGAGTGGGGAACAGGGGTACAATCAGCCCCAGCATTTT
TRBV10-3	NA	NA	TRBJ1-2	CAISESIKGGFDGYTF	TGTGCCATTAGTGAGTCGATTAAAGGAGGGTTTGATGGCTACACCTTC
TRBV2	NA	TRBD2	TRBJ2-1	CASSAGTRGVGEQFF	TGTGCCAGCAGTGCGGGGACTAGGGGAGTAGGTGAGCAGTTCTTC
TRBV7-9	NA	TRBD2	TRBJ2-5	CASSLTSGGAGKETQYF	TGTGCCAGCAGCCTGACTAGCGGGGGGGCCGGGAAAGAGACCCAGTACTTC
TRBV12-3/TRBV12-4	NA	TRBD1	TRBJ1-5	CASSLGQGQPQHF	TGTGCCAGCAGTTTAGGACAGGGACAGCCCCAGCATTTT
TRBV28	NA	NA	TRBJ2-5	CASSFRADRYQETQYF	TGTGCCAGCAGTTTCAGGGCGGACCGCTATCAAGAGACCCAGTACTTC
TRBV5-1	NA	TRBD1	TRBJ1-3	CASSGGQGPITIYF	TGCGCCAGCAGCGGAGGACAGGGTCCGATCACCATATATTTT
TRBV11-2	NA	TRBD1	TRBJ2-2	CASSLVVDRGVAGELFF	TGTGCCAGCAGCTTAGTGGTGGACAGGGGAGTCGCCGGGGAGCTGTTTTTT
TRBV12-3/TRBV12-4	NA	NA	TRBJ2-5	CASSFRGAGAQYF	TGTGCCAGCAGTTTTAGAGGTGCGGGGGCACAGTACTTC
TRBV30	NA	TRBD1	TRBJ1-5	CAWRATDRVNQPQHF	TGTGCCTGGAGGGCTACCGACAGGGTCAATCAGCCCCAGCATTTT
TRBV2	NA	TRBD1	TRBJ2-6	CASFPGGTWANVLTF	TGTGCCAGCTTCCCAGGGGGAACTTGGGCCAACGTCCTGACTTTC
TRBV28	NA	TRBD1	TRBJ1-4	CASTSFPGTVAEKLFF	TGTGCCAGCACCTCTTTTCCCGGGACAGTCGCCGAAAAACTGTTTTTT
TRBV18	NA	NA	TRBJ2-2	CASSPPGQGSNTGELFF	TGTGCCAGCTCACCACCCGGGCAGGGCTCCAACACCGGGGAGCTGTTTTTT
TRBV12-3/TRBV12-4	NA	NA	TRBJ2-3	CASSLQDYTQYF	TGTGCCAGCAGTTTACAGGATTATACGCAGTATTTT
TRBV19	NA	TRBD1	TRBJ2-3	CASRATGVSTDTQYF	TGTGCCAGTAGGGCGACAGGGGTGAGCACAGATACGCAGTATTTT
TRBV24-1	once	TRBD1	TRBJ2-5	CATSDFSGTGQETQYF	TGTGCCACCAGTGATTTCTCCGGGACAGGTCAAGAGACCCAGTACTTC